The 26 T cell receptor beta chains in this list originate from one sample, sequenced in a study of control samples from healthy donors and cancer patients. Clones were read by immunoSEQ multiplex PCR, and TCRdb kept only the in-frame ones, dropping some. This table has some 13,000 clones, around 79% appearing once. Source material: formalin-fixed, paraffin-embedded tissue. The receptors stem from a male donor with melanoma.

The chain is built from TRBV6-4 and TRBJ1-2; D is unclear. CDR1 and CDR2 (germline): MRHNA, SNTAGT. The CDR3 extends over 13 amino acids. Trimming cost V 5 bases and J 4 bases, with 11 bases left between them. The CDR3: CASSWYGAYGYTF. In DNA form, the CDR3 reads TGTGCCAGCAGTTGGTACGGAGCCTATGGCTACACCTTC.

The genes are TRBV7-9 and TRBJ2-2, with 7 bases lining up with TRBD2. The CDR3 extends over 12 amino acids. The germline V gene has CDR1 SEHNR and CDR2 FQNEAQ (reference sequence). Losses at the gene ends were 9 bases for V and 5 bases for J; bases not matched to a gene: 3. The CDR3 nucleotides read TGTGCCAGTGGCGGGGGTACCGGGGAGCTGTTTTTT. This codes for CASGGGTGELFF.

This sequence joins TRBV6-2 or TRBV6-3 and TRBJ2-3; D may match TRBD1 or TRBD2 (5 bases each). The CDR3 is 15 residues long. CDR1 MNHEY and CDR2 SVGEGT come from the germline V gene. V lost 2 bases, J lost 0 bases, and 9 bases lay in between. CDR3 in amino acids: CASSYRDRSTDTQYF. DNA of the CDR3: TGTGCCAGCAGTTACCGGGACCGTAGCACAGATACGCAGTATTTT.

The chain links TRBV14 to TRBJ2-7, with D hard to call. V was cut by 1 base and J by 2 bases, with 3 bases left in between. This CDR3 is built from 12 residues. From germline, CDR1 is SGHDN and CDR2 FVKESK. Written as DNA, the CDR3 is TGTGCCAGCAGCCAAGTACCCTACGAGCAGTACTTC. Its translation is CASSQVPYEQYF.

The chain links TRBV18 to TRBJ1-1, with D unclear. The CDR3 totals 14 residues. Per the germline V gene, CDR1 is KGHSH and CDR2 is LQKENI. Trimming removed 0 bases at V and 10 bases at J, with 15 bases between. CDR3 sequence reads: CASSPPRQAGRAFF. CDR3 coding DNA: TGTGCCAGCTCACCACCCCGGCAGGCCGGGAGAGCTTTCTTT. The full variable domain, completed using reference TRBV18 and TRBJ1-1, is NAGVMQNPRHLVRRRGQEARLRCSPMKGHSHVYWYRQLPEEGLKFMVYLQKENIIDESGMPKERFSAEFPKEGPSILRIQQVVRGDSAAYFCASSPPRQAGRAFFGQGTRLTVV.

The chain links TRBV21-1 to TRBJ2-3; the table's D call, TRBD1, has no DNA check behind it. TRBV21-1 is classified as a pseudogene. This CDR3 region has 17 residues. CDR3 in amino acids: CASSKSGRTGVPDTQYF. In DNA form, the CDR3 reads TGTGCCAGCAGCAAATCAGGTCGGACAGGGGTACCAGATACGCAGTATTTT.

J is TRBJ1-4 and V is TRBV4-2; TRBD1 matches at 9 bases. Germline loops: CDR1 LGHNA, CDR2 YNFKEQ. The trim removed 3 bases at V and 8 bases at J, leaving 16 bases unmatched. This CDR3 is 18 amino acids long. The CDR3 coding sequence is TGTGCCAGCAGCCACACCCCCGGGACAGGGAGGATAGGCGAAAAACTGTTTTTT. Its protein is CASSHTPGTGRIGEKLFF.

This clone appeared a single time. V gene TRBV5-1 combines with J gene TRBJ2-2; TRBD2 is a possible D gene (5 bases). V lost 4 bases to trimming and J lost 1 base, with 14 bases between them. The germline CDR1 and CDR2 sequences are SGHRS and YFSETQ. This CDR3 region has 16 residues. The CDR3 bases are TGCGCCAGCAGCGTATTGGAACGGGGGAACACCGGGGAGCTGTTTTTT. Encoded protein: CASSVLERGNTGELFF.

This chain links TRBV14 with TRBJ1-1, with 8 bases matching TRBD1. CDR3 length equals 16 residues. The junction had 10 bases not matched to a gene; V was cut back by 4 bases and J by 3 bases. Germline values: CDR1 SGHDN, CDR2 FVKESK. The CDR3 DNA follows: TGTGCCAGCAGCCGACGGTTAGGACAGGGTCACACTGAAGCTTTCTTT. Translation gives CASSRRLGQGHTEAFF.

The chain links TRBV15 to TRBJ2-1; a possible D gene is TRBD2 (5 bases). Trimming shortened V by 5 bases and J by 12 bases, and 11 bases separated the two germline ends. This CDR3 region has 11 residues. Germline values: CDR1 LNHNV, CDR2 YYDKDF (reference sequence). The CDR3 DNA is TGTGCCACCAGCCCGGGGATTGCGCAGTTCTTC. It codes for CATSPGIAQFF.

The rearrangement uses TRBV27 and TRBJ2-2; perhaps D is TRBD1 or TRBD2 (6 bases each). CDR3 length: 15 residues. Germline V lookup: CDR1 MNHEY, CDR2 SMNVEV (reference sequence). V lost 3 bases, J lost 5 bases, and 13 bases lay in between. The CDR3 DNA reads TGTGCCAGCAGTTTCCTGGGGGGCCAGACCGGGGAGCTGTTTTTT. Translated, it gives CASSFLGGQTGELFF.

V gene TRBV7-9 combines with J gene TRBJ2-7; the D call may be TRBD1 or TRBD2 (5 bases each). V lost 3 bases, J lost 2 bases, and 8 bases lay in between. The germline V gene has CDR1 SEHNR and CDR2 FQNEAQ (reference sequence). The CDR3 extends over 13 amino acids. CDR3 sequence reads: CASSLGTTYEQYF. DNA for the CDR3: TGTGCCAGCAGCTTGGGGACGACCTACGAGCAGTACTTC.

This clone appeared a few times. The chain couples TRBV10-3 to TRBJ1-4; D might be TRBD1 (6 bases). The CDR3 runs 14 residues. CDR1 and CDR2 (germline): ENHRY, SYGVKD. V dropped 11 bases and J dropped 5 bases, with 18 bases sitting between them. CDR3 loop: CAPPGAGQNEKLFF. CDR3 DNA: TGTGCCCCTCCGGGGGCAGGACAGAATGAAAAACTGTTTTTT.

This clone turned up a few times. V usage is TRBV9 and J usage is TRBJ2-5, with D possibly TRBD2 on 5 matching bases. Germline V CDR1 and CDR2: SGDLS, YYNGEE. Trimming took 0 bases from V and 3 from J, leaving 9 bases between them. The CDR3 runs to 14 residues. The CDR3 loop is CASSVESSEETQYF. The CDR3, as DNA: TGTGCCAGCAGCGTAGAGAGTAGCGAAGAGACCCAGTACTTC. The full variable domain, completed using reference TRBV9 and TRBJ2-5, is DSGVTQTPKHLITATGQRVTLRCSPRSGDLSVYWYQQSLDQGLQFLIQYYNGEERAKGNILERFSAQQFPDLHSELNLSSLELGDSALYFCASSVESSEETQYFGPGTRLLVL.

This chain links TRBV24-1 with TRBJ2-5, with D possibly TRBD2 on 5 matching bases. The CDR3 sequence is 13 residues long. Germline values: CDR1 KGHDR, CDR2 SFDVKD. Trimming removed 4 bases at V and 4 bases at J, with 9 bases between. The CDR3 reads CATSDGVGETQYF. As DNA, the CDR3 is TGTGCCACCAGTGACGGGGTAGGAGAGACCCAGTACTTC.

The chain couples TRBV19 to TRBJ2-2; D remains ambiguous. The CDR3 covers 15 residues. Germline V gene data show CDR1 as LNHDA and CDR2 as SQIVND (reference sequence). V was cut by 10 bases and J by 4 bases, with 19 bases left in between. The chain's CDR3 is CATSYPPPSTGELFF. The CDR3 coding sequence is TGTGCCACCTCATACCCCCCACCCTCCACCGGGGAGCTGTTTTTT.

The chain carries TRBV6-5 and TRBJ1-2, with 7 bases matching TRBD1. From germline, CDR1 is MNHEY and CDR2 SVGAGI. The CDR3 runs 12 residues. After removal of 7 bases from V and 8 bases from J, the junction contained 7 bases not matched to a gene. Written as DNA, the CDR3 is TGTGCCAGCACCTACAGGGGAGGGGGCTACACCTTC. It specifies CASTYRGGGYTF.

The rearrangement links TRBV11-2 to TRBJ1-1; perhaps TRBD1 as D (5 bases). CDR1 SGHAT and CDR2 FQNNGV come from the germline V gene. V lost 3 bases and J 0 bases, leaving 14 bases between the germline ends. The CDR3 is made up of 16 amino acids. The CDR3 DNA is TGTGCCAGCAGCTTGCATTCCGGGACCTTGAACACTGAAGCTTTCTTT. Its protein product is CASSLHSGTLNTEAFF.

This clone was seen just once. This CDR3 reads CASSRDRNTGELFF. In DNA form, the CDR3 reads TGTGCCAGCAGCCGGGACAGGAACACCGGGGAGCTGTTTTTT. This sequence joins TRBV5-4 and TRBJ2-2; 7 nucleotides line up with TRBD1. The CDR3 has 14 amino acids. CDR1 and CDR2 (germline): SGHNT, YYREEE (reference sequence). Trimming cost V 4 bases and J 1 base; bases outside gene matches: 1.

V gene TRBV12-3 or TRBV12-4 combines with J gene TRBJ1-4; D uncertain. The CDR3 is 11 residues long. Trimming removed 3 bases from V and 8 bases from J, with 4 bases in between. CDR3 residues: CASSLREKLFF. Written as DNA, the CDR3 is TGTGCCAGCAGTTTGAGGGAAAAACTGTTTTTT.

This clone was found a few times. V and J are TRBV5-1 and TRBJ2-1; D remains ambiguous. This CDR3 region has 15 residues. The V end was cut by 4 bases, the J end by 1 base, with 12 bases between. Germline assignment: CDR1 SGHRS and CDR2 YFSETQ. CDR3 residues: CASSPPLDSYNEQFF. The CDR3 region has the DNA TGCGCCAGCAGCCCCCCCCTGGATTCCTACAATGAGCAGTTCTTC.

This chain links TRBV2 with TRBJ1-4; D call uncertain. The CDR3 extends over 13 amino acids. Germline loops: CDR1 SNHLY, CDR2 FYNNEI. Trimming removed 7 bases at V and 3 bases at J, with 9 bases between. In DNA, the CDR3 is TGTGCCAGCAATCTGGTACCTAATGAAAAACTGTTTTTT. Amino acids: CASNLVPNEKLFF.

The chain combines TRBV25-1 with TRBJ2-2, with 7 bases matching TRBD2. The CDR3 loop spans 18 amino acids. CDR1 is MGHDK and CDR2 is SYGVNS in the germline V gene. The V and J ends lost 11 bases and 1 base, in that order; junction bases with no gene match: 19. CDR3 amino acids: CAPLGGTRPSLNTGELFF. The CDR3 region has the DNA TGTGCCCCCCTGGGGGGGACTCGCCCCTCCCTGAACACCGGGGAGCTGTTTTTT.

The chain couples TRBV19 to TRBJ2-5, with 7 bases lining up with TRBD2. CDR3 length: 15 residues. The ends lost 5 bases at V and 9 bases at J; junction bases unmatched: 15. CDR1 and CDR2 (germline): LNHDA, SQIVND (reference sequence). CDR3 sequence (DNA): TGTGCCAGTAGTCAGCGGGACGGCTCCCTTTCTCCCCAGTACTTC. This codes for CASSQRDGSLSPQYF.

This clone was found a few times. The V gene is TRBV5-4, the J gene TRBJ1-6; D unresolved. This CDR3 has 15 amino acids. V was cut by 4 bases and J by 0 bases, with 8 bases left in between. Per the germline V gene, CDR1 is SGHNT and CDR2 is YYREEE (reference sequence). The CDR3 protein is CASSPESSYNSPLHF. The CDR3 DNA reads TGTGCCAGCAGCCCAGAGAGCTCCTATAATTCACCCCTCCACTTT.

CDR3 sequence: CASSVERDTEAFF. The DNA of the CDR3 is TGTGCCAGCAGTGTGGAACGGGACACTGAAGCTTTCTTT. This chain connects TRBV2 to TRBJ1-1; D is unresolved. This CDR3 is built from 13 residues. Germline loops: CDR1 SNHLY, CDR2 FYNNEI. The ends were cut back, 4 bases at V and 3 bases at J, with 9 bases in the middle.